This record covers a single T cell receptor beta chain. The data were obtained in a study of blood T cell repertoires in COVID-19. The wider study: The United States, Italy and Spain provided the acute and convalescent COVID-19 samples. PBMCs, B-cell-depleted T cells, or T cells were the source of the cDNA or gDNA that made up the material.

In the original processing: Estimation of nucleated cell counts was performed using reference gene primer amplification. Sequencing used immunoSEQ multiplex PCR; TCRdb keeps in-frame clones, though not all of them. That table gives V, J and clone size, and the DNA gave D and trimming. The sample gives some 82,000 clones, 65% to 90% of which show up once; 44% is in the top ten. Sequenced material: peripheral blood. The sequence came from a man aged 80 or over with acute or convalescent COVID-19.

CDR3 in amino acids: CASSTGTSGSRNIQYF. The DNA of the CDR3 is TGTGCCAGCAGCACCGGGACTAGCGGGAGTAGGAACATTCAGTACTTC. The chain combines TRBV5-4 with TRBJ2-4; 14 nucleotides align to TRBD2. V lost 4 bases and J lost 7; bases outside the gene matches: 7. The V gene's germline CDR1 is SGHNT and CDR2 YYREEE (reference sequence). The CDR3 is 16 amino acids.